Listed below are T cell receptor beta chains from one sample, sequenced in a study of blood T cell repertoires in COVID-19. Sequencing used immunoSEQ multiplex PCR; TCRdb keeps in-frame clones, though not all of them. The table lists 200,000 to 300,000 clones, approximately 87% of them singletons. Sequenced sample: peripheral blood. The origin of the receptors is a man aged 60-69 years with acute or convalescent COVID-19. CDR3s include the opening cysteine and the closing phenylalanine or tryptophan. The D gene is left open where the match is weak. Clone size is given for some rows only: seen once, a few or many times, or a class if the clone is expanded.

J gene | clone size | D gene | V gene | CDR3 protein | CDR3 DNA
TRBJ2-7 | - | TRBD1 | TRBV5-1 | CASSLAFFLGQPPSDSYEQYF | TGCGCCAGCAGCTTGGCCTTTTTTTTGGGACAGCCCCCCTCGGACTCCTACGAGCAGTACTTC
TRBJ2-2 | - | TRBD1 | TRBV2 | CASSYTGGRTGELFF | TGTGCCAGCAGCTACACAGGGGGCCGGACCGGGGAGCTGTTTTTT
TRBJ1-1 | - | TRBD1 | TRBV19 | CASSEQGRTEAFF | TGTGCCAGTAGTGAACAGGGGCGAACTGAAGCTTTCTTT
TRBJ1-5 | - | - | TRBV10-3 | CAISDQPGDQPQHF | TGTGCCATCAGTGACCAGCCCGGGGATCAGCCCCAGCATTTT
TRBJ2-7 | once | - | TRBV18 | CASSLFRGAPNSYEQYF | TGTGCCAGCTCACTCTTCCGGGGGGCCCCGAACTCCTACGAGCAGTACTTC
TRBJ2-7 | once | TRBD2 | TRBV27 | CASSLLAGGPGEQYF | TGTGCCAGCAGTTTACTCGCGGGAGGCCCGGGGGAGCAGTACTTC
TRBJ2-4 | - | - | TRBV7-9 | CVLGESRAKNIQYF | TGTGTCTTGGGAGAGTCAAGGGCCAAAAACATTCAGTACTTC
TRBJ1-4 | once | - | TRBV5-4 | CASSLWRSGEKLFF | TGTGCCAGCAGCTTGTGGAGGTCGGGTGAAAAACTGTTTTTT
TRBJ1-6 | - | TRBD1 | TRBV30 | CAWSVGGQGGPPLHF | TGTGCCTGGAGTGTAGGGGGACAGGGTGGACCACCCCTCCACTTT
TRBJ1-2 | - | - | TRBV5-1 | CASSWESTGGYTF | TGCGCCAGCAGCTGGGAATCGACAGGTGGCTACACCTTC
TRBJ2-7 | - | TRBD1 | TRBV4-1 | CASKPGQGSYEQYF | TGCGCCAGTAAGCCGGGACAGGGCTCCTACGAGCAGTACTTC